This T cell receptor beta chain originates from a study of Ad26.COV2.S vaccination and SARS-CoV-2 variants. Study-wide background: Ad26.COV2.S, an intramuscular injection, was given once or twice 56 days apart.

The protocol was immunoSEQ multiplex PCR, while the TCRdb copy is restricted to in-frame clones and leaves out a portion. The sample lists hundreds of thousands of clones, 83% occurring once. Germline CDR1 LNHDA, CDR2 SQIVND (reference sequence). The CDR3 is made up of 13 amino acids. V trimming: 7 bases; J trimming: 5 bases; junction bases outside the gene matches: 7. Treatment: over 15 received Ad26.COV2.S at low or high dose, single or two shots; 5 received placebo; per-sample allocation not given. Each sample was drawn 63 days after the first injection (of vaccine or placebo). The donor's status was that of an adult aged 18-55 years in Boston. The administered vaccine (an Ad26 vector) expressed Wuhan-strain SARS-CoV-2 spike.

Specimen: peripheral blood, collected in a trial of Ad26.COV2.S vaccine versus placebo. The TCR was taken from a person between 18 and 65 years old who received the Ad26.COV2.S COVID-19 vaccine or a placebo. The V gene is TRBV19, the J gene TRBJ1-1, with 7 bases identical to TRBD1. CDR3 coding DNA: TGTGCCAGTATTAGCACAGGGGAGACTGAAGCTTTCTTT. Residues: CASISTGETEAFF.